This T cell receptor (beta chain) was identified in a study of T cells in narcolepsy. Generated by immunoSEQ multiplex PCR, the TCRdb table keeps only in-frame clones and is missing some. The table includes 25,000 or so clones, about 84% detected once. The V gene's germline CDR1 is SGHRS and CDR2 YFSETQ. This CDR3 is built from 14 residues. V was pared by 1 base and J by 3 bases, with 11 bases between. The chain joins TRBV5-1 to TRBJ2-7, with D possibly TRBD1 on 6 matching bases. Sequencing was carried out using CD45RA- memory CD4+ T cells from PBMCs. The TCR originated in a human donor with narcolepsy. CDR3 amino acids: CASSLTGKDYEQYF. The CDR3, as DNA: TGCGCCAGCAGCTTGACAGGGAAAGACTACGAGCAGTACTTC.